This TCR beta chain was identified in a study of blood T cell repertoires in COVID-19. Overall study: COVID-19 samples collected from the United States, Italy and Spain covered acute and convalescent phases.

Cohorts were determined from participant-reported clinical history. Per the study methods: It was from reference gene primer amplification that nucleated cell counts were estimated. Assay: immunoSEQ multiplex PCR; the TCRdb copy retains only in-frame clones and omits some. The V and J calls and clone size are taken from that table; D and trimming were inferred from the DNA. The sample contains roughly 130,000 clones, about four fifths of which appear only once. The CDR3 length is 13 residues. Germline CDR1 reads SGHTA; CDR2 reads FQGNSA. V gave up 5 bases and J gave up 9 bases, with 11 bases separating them.

This chain connects TRBV7-2 to TRBJ1-6; unclear D gene. Sequenced sample: PBMCs or T cells enriched from blood (not recorded which). The source of this sequence is a woman aged 25 to 39 who had recovered from COVID-19. The CDR3 DNA follows: TGTGCCAGCAGCCCATTAGGACTTTCACCCCTCCACTTT. Protein product: CASSPLGLSPLHF.